This is a list of T cell receptor beta chains from one sample in a study of cytomegalovirus exposure and HLA in healthy donors. Sequencing used immunoSEQ multiplex PCR; TCRdb keeps in-frame clones, though not all of them. The profile shows about 240,000 clones, around 85% of them singletons. What was sequenced was PBMCs. The receptors shown here come from a woman in her 30s in good health and CMV-seropositive. Both conserved end residues are part of each CDR3. The D gene is left open where the match is weak. Clone size, where shown, is once, few, many, or a class for clones that have expanded.

cdr3_nt cdr3_aa v_call clone_size d_call j_call
TGTGCCAGCAACCCCGGGACAGCAACTACTGAAGCTTTCTTT CASNPGTATTEAFF TRBV27 once TRBD1 TRBJ1-1
TGTGCCAGCAGCCGTAGCGGGACGAGCTCCTACAATGAGCAGTTCTTC CASSRSGTSSYNEQFF TRBV5-8 NA TRBD2 TRBJ2-1
TGCGCCAGCAACTTAAGACAGTCCCTTACCTCCTACGAGCAGTACTTC CASNLRQSLTSYEQYF TRBV5-1 NA NA TRBJ2-7
TGTGCCAGCTCACCTACACCCGTAACAGGGGGACTCTCTGGGGCCAACGTCCTGACTTTC CASSPTPVTGGLSGANVLTF TRBV18 NA TRBD1 TRBJ2-6
TGCGCCAGCAGCCTTAGTCCCGGGACAGGGAAGGGAGAGACCCAGTACTTC CASSLSPGTGKGETQYF TRBV4-1 NA TRBD1 TRBJ2-5
TGCGCCAGCAGTGAAGGGACAGCGTCTACGAAGCAGTACTTC CASSEGTASTKQYF TRBV10-1 few TRBD1 TRBJ2-7
TGTGCCAGCAGCTCTGACAGGGGGGATGAGTCTGAAGCTTTCTTT CASSSDRGDESEAFF TRBV7-6 NA TRBD1 TRBJ1-1
TGTGCCAGCAGTTACCAGGGAACCCTTTACGAGCAGTACTTC CASSYQGTLYEQYF TRBV6-6 NA NA TRBJ2-7
TGTGCCAGCAGTTCGGGGACAGGGACAGATACGCAGTATTTT CASSSGTGTDTQYF TRBV27 NA TRBD1 TRBJ2-3
TGTGCAAGTCGCTTAGCGCTCCAGGCCCGGACAGGGGTAAGAGAGCAGTTCTTC CASRLALQARTGVREQFF TRBV12-2 once NA TRBJ2-1
TGTGCCAGCAGCGTAGAAGGGGCGGCAGCTTTCTTT CASSVEGAAAFF TRBV9 NA NA TRBJ1-1
TGTGCCAGCAGTGACTCCCAGGGCTCAGATACGCAGTATTTT CASSDSQGSDTQYF TRBV6-4 few NA TRBJ2-3
TGTGCCAGCAGGAGATTTGAGCAGTTCTTC CASRRFEQFF TRBV6-1 once NA TRBJ2-1
TGTGCCAGCAGCTTCACAGCGCCGGGACAGACGAACTTC CASSFTAPGQTNF TRBV11-3 NA TRBD1 TRBJ2-7
TGTGCCTGGAGTGTAGGGGCAGAGCTAACCTACAATGAGCAGTTCTTC CAWSVGAELTYNEQFF TRBV30 NA NA TRBJ2-1
TGTGCCAGCGATAACGGAGGTCGGGAGACCCAGTACTTC CASDNGGRETQYF TRBV6-6 NA NA TRBJ2-5
TGTGCCAGCTGCGGACAGACGAACACTGAAGCTTTCTTT CASCGQTNTEAFF TRBV11-3 NA NA TRBJ1-1
TGTGCCAGCAGTTCCCTCCTTAGCGGGTTGCAGTACTTC CASSSLLSGLQYF TRBV28 NA TRBD2 TRBJ2-7
TGTGCCAGCAGCCAGGGGACAGGGAGCCAAGAGACCCAGTACTTC CASSQGTGSQETQYF TRBV4-2 NA TRBD1 TRBJ2-5
TGTGCCATCAGTGAGTCCATTCCGGGACTAGCGGGACAAGAGACCCAGTACTTC CAISESIPGLAGQETQYF TRBV10-3 NA TRBD2 TRBJ2-5
TGCGCCAGTTCCGCGAGTACGGGAGCGGGACTCGAGCAGTACTTC CASSASTGAGLEQYF TRBV5-1 once TRBD2 TRBJ2-7
TGCGCCAGCAGCTTGTCGGCTAGAGACGAGCAGTACTTC CASSLSARDEQYF TRBV5-1 NA NA TRBJ2-7
TGTGCCAGCTCAGCAGGGAACACTGAAGCTTTCTTT CASSAGNTEAFF TRBV18 NA NA TRBJ1-1
TGTGCCAGCAGCTTAGTAAGGGGGCTACGGGAGACCCAGTACTTC CASSLVRGLRETQYF TRBV7-9 NA TRBD1 TRBJ2-5